The rows below give T cell receptor beta chains drawn from one sample of a study of T-cell memory formation after mild COVID-19. Each CDR3 protein is one row after TCRdb ran MiXCR on the 5' RACE reads. This sample carries approximately 340,000 distinct CDR3 sequences, less than 20% of them seen once, and the ten largest clones take 20% to 25%. Material: PBMCs or a T cell subset sorted from them (not recorded which). Receptors were obtained from a man aged 18 to 30 who had mild COVID-19 (a few samples of this study predate the infection). Cell type and time point are not known. Each CDR3 is given with its conserved first and last residue. The D gene is left open where the match is weak. The size field is filled for only some rows; it gives once, few, many or a size class.

J gene,D gene,V gene,clone size,CDR3 protein,CDR3 DNA
TRBJ1-1,-,TRBV2,-,CASSVIGDGGTEAFF,TGTGCCAGCAGTGTTATCGGGGATGGTGGTACTGAAGCTTTCTTT
TRBJ2-3,TRBD2,TRBV7-2,-,CASSLGSGGSTDTQYF,TGTGCCAGCAGCTTAGGCTCGGGGGGGAGCACAGATACGCAGTATTTT
TRBJ2-3,TRBD2,TRBV4-3,-,CASSSLAGAGGRGQYF,TGCGCCAGCAGCTCCCTCGCAGGCGCGGGGGGCCGGGGGCAGTATTTT
TRBJ1-1,TRBD1,TRBV4-2,-,CASSQDRDRGTEAFF,TGTGCCAGCAGCCAAGACCGGGACAGGGGCACTGAAGCTTTCTTT
TRBJ1-1,-,TRBV18,few,CASSPPVFRTEAFF,TGTGCCAGCTCACCACCCGTATTCCGCACTGAAGCTTTCTTT
TRBJ2-3,-,TRBV7-9,few,CASRRRGGSGDTQYF,TGTGCCAGCCGGCGTAGGGGTGGCTCCGGTGATACGCAGTATTTT
TRBJ2-2,-,TRBV6-2/TRBV6-3,-,CASNRVLNTGELFF,TGTGCCAGTAACAGGGTTCTGAACACCGGGGAGCTGTTTTTT
TRBJ1-1,-,TRBV6-1,-,CASSEAGVSTEAFF,TGTGCCAGCAGTGAAGCGGGGGTTAGCACTGAAGCTTTCTTT
TRBJ1-1,-,TRBV10-2,-,CASSESRQTLNTEAFF,TGCGCCAGCAGTGAGTCACGACAGACATTGAACACTGAAGCTTTCTTT
TRBJ2-5,-,TRBV28,-,CASSLLFAQTQETQYF,TGTGCCAGCAGTTTATTGTTTGCACAGACCCAAGAGACCCAGTACTTC
TRBJ2-1,TRBD2,TRBV12-3/TRBV12-4,-,CASSHTSGPGNEQFF,TGTGCCAGCAGTCACACTAGCGGGCCGGGAAATGAGCAGTTCTTC
TRBJ1-4,-,TRBV7-8,-,CASSFFGVKEEKLFF,TGTGCCAGCAGCTTCTTCGGGGTAAAGGAAGAAAAACTGTTTTTT
TRBJ1-2,-,TRBV29-1,-,CSVLDRPDYGYTF,TGCAGCGTGCTTGACAGGCCGGACTATGGCTACACCTTC
TRBJ1-2,-,TRBV25-1,many,CASSETAEGDYGYTF,TGTGCCAGCAGTGAAACTGCAGAAGGGGACTATGGCTACACCTTC